This T cell receptor (beta chain) was captured in a study of neurological immune-mediated disorders. Regarding the study as a whole: Among 34 multiple sclerosis patients, phylogenetic grouping put the repertoires of 18 into a single related-CDR3 cluster, a possible signature.

TCRdb recomputed calls from the 5' RACE reads with MiXCR, one row per CDR3 protein. This sample has 55,000 to 65,000 distinct CDR3 sequences; 3.7% occur once, and the top ten carry roughly 2%. This clonotype was recorded many times. Its matching antigen is unknown. This sequence originates from a woman aged 50 to 60 with multiple sclerosis. The sequenced sample was PBMCs.

The CDR3 bases are TGTGCCAGCAGTTTATCCGGGGGCGGTGGTCAGCCCCAGCATTTT. This translates into CASSLSGGGGQPQHF. V gene TRBV27 combines with J gene TRBJ1-5; D possibly corresponds to TRBD1 (6 bases). The CDR3 totals 15 residues. V gave up 0 bases and J gave up 6 bases, with 12 bases separating them. Germline V gene data show CDR1 as MNHEY and CDR2 as SMNVEV (reference sequence).